This record concerns one TCR beta chain sequence. This entry belongs to a study of memory CD8 T cells in hepatitis C reinfection. At the level of the study: After reinfection, a couple of primary-infection resolvers became chronically infected. A positive HCV RNA test after two negatives ≥60 days apart defined reinfection.

Generated by immunoSEQ multiplex PCR, the TCRdb table keeps only in-frame clones and is missing some. In the table there are some 46,000 clones, 89% of which are singletons. CDR3 length equals 14 residues. Trimming cost V 3 bases and J 7 bases; bases outside gene matches: 2. Germline V gene data show CDR1 as MNHEY and CDR2 as SMNVEV (reference sequence). Described time point: late/post reinfection, 12 to 24 weeks after detection. No in vitro expansion preceded TCR sequencing of the sorted cells. Two donors provided sorted CD3+ CD8+ CD45RO- naive CD8 T cells at all three reinfection time points. The clonotype was recovered from a man younger than 35 with hepatitis C virus infection. Sequencing was performed on naive CD8+ T cells sorted from blood. The chain links TRBV27 to TRBJ2-1; 11 bases line up with TRBD1. CDR3 bases: TGTGCCAGCAGTTTGGGGACAGGGGGGAATGAGCAGTTCTTC. It translates to CASSLGTGGNEQFF.